Given below is one TCR beta chain in context. This sample was taken from a study of blood T cell repertoires in COVID-19. Study processing details: Amplification with reference gene primers provided the estimates of nucleated cell counts. Clones were sequenced by immunoSEQ multiplex PCR, and TCRdb holds only the in-frame ones, with some missing. V and J calls and clone size are those listed in that table; D and trimming were worked out from the DNA. The sample contains 140,000 to 150,000 clones, 80% to 90% of which appear only once. The study drew participants aged about 18 to 95 years from 20 to 30 US areas. Self-reported history from a screening survey and questionnaire set each donor's cohort. In Cohort 3, a recovered donor had either two negative PCRs, clearance, or symptom resolution. This CDR3 comprises 13 residues. CDR1 is MNHEY and CDR2 is SMNVEV in the germline V gene (reference sequence). The V and J ends lost 5 bases and 11 bases, in that order; junction bases with no gene match: 5.

The sequence came from a man aged 60 to 69 who had recovered from COVID-19. The chain carries TRBV27 and TRBJ1-6, with 8 nucleotides matching TRBD1. The specimen sequenced was PBMCs or T cells enriched from blood (not recorded which). The CDR3 DNA sequence: TGTGCCAGCAGTAATATACAGGGGGCACCCCTCCACTTT. Protein: CASSNIQGAPLHF.